These 6 T cell receptor beta chains share one sample of origin, sequenced in a study of breast tumors, draining lymph nodes, adjacent tissues. TCRdb redid the calling of the multiplex PCR reads with MiXCR, one entry per CDR3 protein. The sample yields some 170,000 distinct CDR3 sequences, 30% to 35% seen once. Axillary draining lymph nodes of breast cancer patients supplied the node samples. The specimen was axillary lymph node tissue. These receptor sequences come from a female donor with breast cancer. Some clones in this sample may be carry-over from other donors' samples.

This clonotype was recorded at least ten times. The chain recombines TRBV7-9 with TRBJ1-6; D uncertain. The ends were cut back, 2 bases at V and 9 bases at J, with 14 bases in the middle. Germline V lookup: CDR1 SEHNR, CDR2 FQNEAQ (reference sequence). The CDR3 totals 15 residues. The DNA of the CDR3 is TGTGCCAGCAGCTTAACGGCAGGAAAGGGTTCACCCCTCCACTTT. Translated: CASSLTAGKGSPLHF.

This clonotype was found many times. This chain links TRBV9 with TRBJ2-1; TRBD2 matches at 11 bases. This CDR3 comprises 14 residues. Germline lookup yields CDR1 SGDLS and CDR2 YYNGEE. V lost 0 bases and J lost 12; bases outside the gene matches: 5. The CDR3 loop reads CASSVDTSGRGQFF. The CDR3 DNA follows: TGTGCCAGCAGCGTAGACACTAGCGGGAGAGGGCAGTTCTTC.

Turning to this clonotype: A much larger clonotype is one base distant, so this may be a read error. The chain is built from TRBV6-2 or TRBV6-3 and TRBJ2-3, with D perhaps being TRBD1 or TRBD2 (6 bases each). Trimming pared 8 bases from V and 1 base from J, leaving 19 bases between. In germline, CDR1 is MNHEY, CDR2 SVGEGT. CDR3 length: 16 residues. CDR3 nucleotide sequence: TGTGCCAGCCACGAATTGGGGGGCGACGGCACAGATACGCAGTATTTT. Protein sequence: CASHELGGDGTDTQYF.

This clonotype appeared many times. This chain joins TRBV5-5 and TRBJ1-2; weak D call: TRBD1 (5 bases). The length of the CDR3 is 15 residues. The ends were cut back, 2 bases at V and 4 bases at J, with 15 bases in the middle. Germline loops: CDR1 SGHKS, CDR2 YYEKEE (reference sequence). The CDR3 region has the DNA TGTGCCAGCAGCTTCAGGGACTCAAGCGGCTATGGCTACACCTTC. Protein sequence: CASSFRDSSGYGYTF.

This clonotype was observed a few times. The rearrangement links TRBV29-1 to TRBJ2-5, with 7 positions matching TRBD2. Germline CDR1 reads SQVTM; CDR2 reads ANQGSEA. V lost 7 bases to trimming and J lost 2 bases; unmatched junction nucleotides: 10. The CDR3 runs to 14 residues. CDR3: CSALQREWQETQYF. The CDR3 coding sequence is TGCAGCGCTCTCCAGCGGGAATGGCAAGAGACCCAGTACTTC.

This clonotype appeared a few times. The genes are TRBV27 and TRBJ2-1; 13 bases map to TRBD2. CDR3 length: 17 amino acids. Germline assignment: CDR1 MNHEY and CDR2 SMNVEV (reference sequence). V lost 2 bases and J lost 8; bases outside the gene matches: 9. The CDR3 here is CASSLPSTSGGAYEQFF. CDR3 in DNA: TGTGCCAGCAGTTTACCCTCCACTAGCGGGGGGGCCTATGAGCAGTTCTTC.